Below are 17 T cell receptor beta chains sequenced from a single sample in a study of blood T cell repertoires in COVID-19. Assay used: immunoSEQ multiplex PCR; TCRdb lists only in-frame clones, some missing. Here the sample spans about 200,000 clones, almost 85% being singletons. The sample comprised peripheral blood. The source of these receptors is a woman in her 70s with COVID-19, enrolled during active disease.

This chain's CDR3 is CASSQDVRGVYSPLHF. CDR3 nucleotide sequence: TGCGCCAGCAGCCAAGATGTCAGGGGAGTGTATTCACCCCTCCACTTT. This rearrangement joins TRBV4-3 to TRBJ1-6; D may be TRBD1 (6 bases). Between the trimmed V and J ends, which lost 0 bases and 8 bases, there was a span of 14 bases. Germline-derived CDR1 and CDR2 are LGHNA and YSLEER. The CDR3 covers 16 residues.

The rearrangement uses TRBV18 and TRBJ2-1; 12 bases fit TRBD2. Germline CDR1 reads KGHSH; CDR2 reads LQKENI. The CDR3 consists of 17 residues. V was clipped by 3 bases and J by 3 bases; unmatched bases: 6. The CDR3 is CASSPPSSGRGYNEQFF. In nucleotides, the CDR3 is TGTGCCAGCTCACCTCCCTCTAGCGGGAGGGGCTACAATGAGCAGTTCTTC.

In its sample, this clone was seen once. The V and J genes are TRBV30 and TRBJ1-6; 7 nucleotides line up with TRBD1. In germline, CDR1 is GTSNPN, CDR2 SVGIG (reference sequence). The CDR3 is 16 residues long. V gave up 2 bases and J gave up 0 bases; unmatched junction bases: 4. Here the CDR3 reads CAWSTGQSSYNSPLHF. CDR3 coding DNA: TGTGCCTGGAGTACGGGACAGAGCTCCTATAATTCACCCCTCCACTTT. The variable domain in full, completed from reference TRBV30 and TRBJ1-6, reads SQTIHQWPATLVQPVGSPLSLECTVEGTSNPNLYWYRQAAGRGLQLLFYSVGIGQISSEVPQNLSASRPQDRQFILSSKKLLLSDSGFYLCAWSTGQSSYNSPLHFGNGTRLTVT.

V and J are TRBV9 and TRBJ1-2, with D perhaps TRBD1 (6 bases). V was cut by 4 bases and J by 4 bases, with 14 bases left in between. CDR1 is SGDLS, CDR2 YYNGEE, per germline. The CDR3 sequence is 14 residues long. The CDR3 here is CASSSRTVPYGYTF. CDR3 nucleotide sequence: TGTGCCAGCAGCTCCAGGACAGTCCCCTATGGCTACACCTTC.

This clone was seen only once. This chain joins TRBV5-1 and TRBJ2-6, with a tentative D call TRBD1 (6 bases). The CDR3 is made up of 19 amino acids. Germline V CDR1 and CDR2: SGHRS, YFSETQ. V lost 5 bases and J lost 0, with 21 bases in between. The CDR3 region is CASSLRPGQVSSGANVLTF. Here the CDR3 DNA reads TGCGCCAGCAGTTTACGACCGGGACAAGTAAGCTCTGGGGCCAACGTCCTGACTTTC.

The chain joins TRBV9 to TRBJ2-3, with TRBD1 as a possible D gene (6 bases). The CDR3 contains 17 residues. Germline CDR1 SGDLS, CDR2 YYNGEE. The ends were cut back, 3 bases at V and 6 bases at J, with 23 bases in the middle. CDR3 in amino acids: CASSGKQGQGPQDTQYF. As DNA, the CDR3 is TGTGCCAGCAGCGGAAAACAGGGCCAAGGGCCCCAGGATACGCAGTATTTT.

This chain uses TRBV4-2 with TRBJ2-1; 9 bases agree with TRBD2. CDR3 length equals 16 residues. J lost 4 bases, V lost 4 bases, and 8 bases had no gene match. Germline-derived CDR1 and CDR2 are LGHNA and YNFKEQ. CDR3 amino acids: CASSPWTSDSYNEQFF. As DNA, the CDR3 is TGTGCCAGCAGCCCCTGGACTAGCGACTCATACAATGAGCAGTTCTTC.

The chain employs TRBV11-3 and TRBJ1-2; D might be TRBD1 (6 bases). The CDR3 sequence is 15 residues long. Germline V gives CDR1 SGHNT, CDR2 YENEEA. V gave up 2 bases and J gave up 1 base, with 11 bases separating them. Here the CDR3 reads CASSLRGSFNYGYTF. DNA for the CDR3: TGTGCCAGCAGCTTAAGGGGGAGTTTTAACTATGGCTACACCTTC.

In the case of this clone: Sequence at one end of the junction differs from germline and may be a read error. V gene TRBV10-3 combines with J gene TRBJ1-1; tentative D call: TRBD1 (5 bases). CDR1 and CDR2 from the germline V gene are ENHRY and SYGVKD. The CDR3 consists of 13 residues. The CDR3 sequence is CAINEGQGTEAFF. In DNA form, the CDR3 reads TGTGCCATCAATGAGGGCCAGGGCACTGAAGCTTTCTTT.

CDR3 sequence reads: CASSRDGTGGAEAFF. CDR3 bases: TGTGCCAGCAGTCGTGACGGGACAGGGGGTGCTGAAGCTTTCTTT. The rearrangement links TRBV6-2 or TRBV6-3 to TRBJ1-1; 11 bases map to TRBD1. The CDR3 contains 15 residues. Looked up from germline, CDR1 is MNHEY and CDR2 is SVGEGT. The V gene end was trimmed by 5 bases and the J gene end by 6 bases; junction bases not matched to a gene: 8.

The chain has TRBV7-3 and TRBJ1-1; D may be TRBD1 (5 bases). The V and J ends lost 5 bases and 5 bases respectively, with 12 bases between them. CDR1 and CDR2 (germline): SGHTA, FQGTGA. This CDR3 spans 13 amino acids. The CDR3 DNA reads TGTGCCAGCAGCCCCGGGGGGGGAACTGAAGCTTTCTTT. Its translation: CASSPGGGTEAFF.

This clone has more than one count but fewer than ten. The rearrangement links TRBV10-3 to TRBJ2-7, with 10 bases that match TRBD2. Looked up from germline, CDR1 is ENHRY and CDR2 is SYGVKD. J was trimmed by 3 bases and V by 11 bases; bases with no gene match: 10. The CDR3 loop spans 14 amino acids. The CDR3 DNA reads TGTGCCGCCAACCGGGGACTAGCGAACTACGAGCAGTACTTC. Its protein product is CAANRGLANYEQYF.

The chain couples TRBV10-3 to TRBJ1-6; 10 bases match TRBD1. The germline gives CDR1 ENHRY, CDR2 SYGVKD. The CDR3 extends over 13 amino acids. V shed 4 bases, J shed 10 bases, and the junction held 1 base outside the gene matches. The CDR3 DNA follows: TGTGCCATCAGTGGGGACAGGGGATCACCCCTCCACTTT. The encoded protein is CAISGDRGSPLHF.

CDR3 region: CASSEGGPTDTQYF. In DNA form, the CDR3 reads TGTGCCAGCAGTGAGGGAGGCCCCACAGATACGCAGTATTTT. The chain joins TRBV6-2 or TRBV6-3 to TRBJ2-3; a weak D match, TRBD2 (6 bases). Deletions cut 5 bases from V and 2 bases from J, with 11 bases between. This CDR3 contains 14 residues. CDR1 is MNHEY and CDR2 is SVGEGT in the germline V gene.

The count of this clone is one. The CDR3 reads CASSHLTGLTGELFF. DNA for the CDR3: TGTGCCAGCAGTCACTTGACAGGGCTCACCGGGGAGCTGTTTTTT. J is TRBJ2-2 and V is TRBV27; 7 bases are shared with TRBD1. This CDR3 spans 15 amino acids. CDR1 MNHEY and CDR2 SMNVEV come from the germline V gene (reference sequence). V dropped 5 bases and J dropped 4; count of bases not matched to a gene: 7.

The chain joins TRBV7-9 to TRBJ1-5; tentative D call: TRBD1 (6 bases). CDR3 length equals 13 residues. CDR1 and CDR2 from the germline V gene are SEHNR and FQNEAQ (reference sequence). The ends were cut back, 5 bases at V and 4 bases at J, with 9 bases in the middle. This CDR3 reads CASSLQGNQPQHF. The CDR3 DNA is TGTGCCAGCAGCCTACAGGGAAATCAGCCCCAGCATTTT. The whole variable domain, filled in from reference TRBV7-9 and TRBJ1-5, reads DTGVSQNPRHKITKRGQNVTFRCDPISEHNRLYWYRQTLGQGPEFLTYFQNEAQLEKSRLLSDRFSAERPKGSFSTLEIQRTEQGDSAMYLCASSLQGNQPQHFGDGTRLSIL.

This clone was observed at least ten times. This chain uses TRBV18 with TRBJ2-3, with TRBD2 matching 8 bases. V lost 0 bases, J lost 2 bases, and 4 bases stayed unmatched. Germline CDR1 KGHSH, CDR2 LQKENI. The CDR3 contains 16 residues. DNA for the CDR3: TGTGCCAGCTCACCACCGAGCGGGAGTCCCACAGATACGCAGTATTTT. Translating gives CASSPPSGSPTDTQYF.